This passage covers 23 T cell receptor beta chains from one sample sequenced in a study of high-grade serous ovarian cancer treatment subgroups. Tumor samples were obtained before definitive surgery or chemotherapy. TCRdb's copy holds only in-frame clones and misses some; the assay was immunoSEQ multiplex PCR. Among fewer than 4,500 clones, more than 70% were seen once, and the ten largest hold roughly 18%. The specimen was tumor tissue. These receptor sequences come from a human donor with high-grade serous ovarian cancer.

The V call is TRBV11-2, the J call TRBJ2-2; 13 nucleotides line up with TRBD2. In germline, CDR1 is SGHAT, CDR2 FQNNGV. V gave up 4 bases and J gave up 0 bases; unmatched junction bases: 8. The CDR3 is 19 amino acids. Here the CDR3 DNA reads TGTGCCAGCAGCTCACCGGGACTAGCGGGACTAACGAACACCGGGGAGCTGTTTTTT. This encodes CASSSPGLAGLTNTGELFF.

In its sample, this clone was seen once. This chain uses TRBV11-3 with TRBJ2-1; D is possibly TRBD1 or TRBD2 (5 bases each). Germline-derived CDR1 and CDR2 are SGHNT and YENEEA. This CDR3 spans 14 amino acids. Trimming took 3 bases from V and 7 from J, leaving 13 bases between them. The chain's CDR3 is CASSLGREENEQFF. The CDR3 DNA reads as TGTGCCAGCAGCTTGGGACGGGAAGAAAATGAGCAGTTCTTC.

This clone was found a few times. The V and J genes are TRBV19 and TRBJ1-3; D is uncertain. Germline V lookup: CDR1 LNHDA, CDR2 SQIVND (reference sequence). Between the trimmed V and J ends, which lost 6 bases and 2 bases, there was a span of 11 bases. CDR3 length equals 14 residues. The CDR3 loop is CASRSGLTGNTIYF. CDR3 coding DNA: TGTGCCAGTAGGTCAGGCCTGACTGGAAACACCATATATTTT.

The chain employs TRBV27 and TRBJ2-1; D uncertain. The CDR3 is made up of 13 amino acids. Looked up from germline, CDR1 is MNHEY and CDR2 is SMNVEV (reference sequence). Trimming took 6 bases from V and 0 from J, leaving 6 bases between them. CDR3 bases: TGTGCCAGCAGCCTAAGCTCCTACAATGAGCAGTTCTTC. It yields the protein CASSLSSYNEQFF.

This clone was detected once. J is TRBJ2-5 and V is TRBV10-3, with 7 bases that match TRBD2. J gave up 2 bases and V 9 bases, and 12 bases lay outside the gene matches. Germline V gene sequence: CDR1 ENHRY, CDR2 SYGVKD. CDR3 length: 15 residues. Here the CDR3 reads CAISRQGAGQETQYF. The CDR3 DNA follows: TGTGCCATTAGCAGGCAGGGAGCGGGGCAAGAGACCCAGTACTTC.

V usage is TRBV7-9 and J usage is TRBJ2-1, with D unresolved. The CDR3 is 11 amino acids. The V end was cut by 7 bases, the J end by 5 bases, with 6 bases between. The germline V gene has CDR1 SEHNR and CDR2 FQNEAQ (reference sequence). CDR3 protein: CASTTHNEQFF. The CDR3 DNA reads as TGTGCCAGCACCACACACAATGAGCAGTTCTTC.

V usage is TRBV10-2 and J usage is TRBJ2-7; 15 bases fit TRBD2. V lost 5 bases, J lost 4 bases, and 12 bases stayed unmatched. The length of the CDR3 is 18 residues. CDR1 is WSHSY, CDR2 SAAADI, per germline. CDR3 nucleotide sequence: TGCGCCAGCAGTAATGGACTAGCGGGAGGGCCTGGTAGTTACGAGCAGTACTTC. Its translation: CASSNGLAGGPGSYEQYF.

The sample holds a few counts of this clone. The rearrangement joins TRBV7-8 to TRBJ1-2; 9 bases match TRBD1. This CDR3 comprises 15 residues. CDR1 SGHVS and CDR2 FQNEAQ come from the germline V gene. The J segment lost 8 bases and the V segment lost 0 bases, leaving 7 bases of the junction unmatched. The CDR3 sequence is CASSLAGTGPVGYTF. CDR3 coding DNA: TGTGCCAGCAGCTTAGCGGGGACAGGGCCGGTAGGCTACACCTTC.

This clone was counted between two and nine times. The chain links TRBV4-1 to TRBJ1-5, with D tentatively TRBD1 (5 bases). CDR3 length equals 17 residues. CDR1 and CDR2 (germline): MGHRA, YSYEKL. Trimming took 0 bases from V and 2 from J, leaving 14 bases between them. CDR3 nucleotides: TGCGCCAGCAGCCAAGACGCGGCAGGGATAGGCAATCAGCCCCAGCATTTT. Translation: CASSQDAAGIGNQPQHF.

The chain carries TRBV19 and TRBJ2-2; a weak D match, TRBD1 (6 bases). CDR1 is LNHDA and CDR2 is SQIVND in the germline V gene (reference sequence). The V and J ends lost 8 bases and 1 base respectively, with 20 bases between them. The CDR3 covers 17 residues. As DNA, the CDR3 is TGTGCCAGTCGAAGGTCATGGGGGACAATGAACACCGGGGAGCTGTTTTTT. Amino acids: CASRRSWGTMNTGELFF.

The CDR3 DNA reads as TGTGCCAGCAGTTACTTTACAGGTGGCGAGCAGTTCTTC. Its protein product is CASSYFTGGEQFF. The chain is built from TRBV6-5 and TRBJ2-1; possibly TRBD1 for D (5 bases). Germline CDR1 is MNHEY and CDR2 is SVGAGI. Deletions cut 1 base from V and 10 bases from J, with 11 bases between. This CDR3 is 13 amino acids long.

This chain links TRBV29-1 with TRBJ1-3; D is unresolved. The CDR3 has 11 amino acids. V was shortened by 4 bases and J by 3 bases, with 4 bases between the two germline ends. Germline V gives CDR1 SQVTM, CDR2 ANQGSEA. The CDR3 sequence is CSVGDGNTIYF. CDR3 bases: TGCAGCGTTGGGGATGGAAACACCATATATTTT.

The chain couples TRBV5-5 to TRBJ1-2, with 9 bases matching TRBD1. CDR1 and CDR2 from the germline V gene are SGHKS and YYEKEE (reference sequence). This CDR3 has 16 residues. The V gene end was trimmed by 4 bases and the J gene end by 4 bases; junction bases not matched to a gene: 11. CDR3 residues: CASSVSPGTGTYGYTF. In DNA form, the CDR3 reads TGTGCCAGCAGCGTATCTCCCGGGACAGGGACCTATGGCTACACCTTC.

This chain uses TRBV27 with TRBJ1-2, with D maybe TRBD1 (5 bases). The CDR3 is made up of 13 amino acids. Germline V gene lookup returns CDR1 MNHEY and CDR2 SMNVEV (reference sequence). V was cut by 3 bases and J by 12 bases, with 17 bases left in between. The CDR3 DNA follows: TGTGCCAGCAGTTTTGAGAGGGGTGTGTGTAACACCTTC. Translation gives CASSFERGVCNTF.

The V gene is TRBV10-1, the J gene TRBJ1-1; D unclear. V lost 7 bases to trimming and J lost 1 base, with 10 bases between them. This CDR3 comprises 13 residues. Germline V CDR1 and CDR2: WNHNN, SYGVQD (reference sequence). In DNA, the CDR3 is TGCGCCAGCATGTCCAGGAGGAACACTGAAGCTTTCTTT. The encoded protein is CASMSRRNTEAFF.

The chain employs TRBV7-2 and TRBJ2-3, with TRBD1 matching 7 bases. With 5 bases clipped from V and 6 bases from J, the junction kept 8 bases outside the gene matches. Germline V gives CDR1 SGHTA, CDR2 FQGNSA. This CDR3 region has 14 residues. The CDR3 loop is CASSLDRVGDTQYF. The DNA of the CDR3 is TGTGCCAGCAGCCTAGACAGGGTGGGCGATACGCAGTATTTT.

J is TRBJ1-2 and V is TRBV18; maybe TRBD1 (5 bases). CDR1 is KGHSH and CDR2 is LQKENI in the germline V gene. Deletions cut 5 bases from V and 1 base from J, with 20 bases between. The CDR3 runs 17 residues. The CDR3 nucleotides read TGTGCCAGCTCAGCCGTAGCAGAAGGGACGGTTAACTATGGCTACACCTTC. Translating gives CASSAVAEGTVNYGYTF.

CDR3 loop: CASSLELFQETQYF. CDR3 in DNA: TGTGCCAGCAGCTTAGAGCTGTTTCAAGAGACCCAGTACTTC. The chain couples TRBV7-2 to TRBJ2-5, with D unresolved. This CDR3 spans 14 amino acids. Germline V lookup: CDR1 SGHTA, CDR2 FQGNSA. Trimming took 1 base from V and 2 from J, leaving 8 bases between them.

The rearrangement links TRBV5-1 to TRBJ2-2; a weak D match, TRBD2 (7 bases). This CDR3 is 15 amino acids long. Germline lookup yields CDR1 SGHRS and CDR2 YFSETQ. Trimming shortened V by 3 bases and J by 5 bases, and 14 bases separated the two germline ends. CDR3 sequence (DNA): TGCGCCAGCAGCTACCAGGGGAGGGGTACCGGGGAGCTGTTTTTT. Translation gives CASSYQGRGTGELFF.

This clone rates as large. CDR3 sequence: CASSIEDRISTDTQYF. The CDR3 DNA reads as TGTGCCAGTAGTATCGAGGACAGGATCAGCACAGATACGCAGTATTTT. This chain uses TRBV19 with TRBJ2-3; 7 nucleotides line up with TRBD1. CDR3 length: 16 residues. J was trimmed by 0 bases and V by 3 bases; bases with no gene match: 6. Per germline, CDR1 LNHDA and CDR2 SQIVND (reference sequence).

This chain joins TRBV6-1 and TRBJ1-2; weak D call: TRBD1 (5 bases). V dropped 1 base and J dropped 8 bases, with 17 bases sitting between them. Looked up from germline, CDR1 is MNHNS and CDR2 is SASEGT. CDR3 length: 15 residues. CDR3: CASSEGWGGTDGYTF. CDR3 in DNA: TGTGCCAGCAGTGAAGGTTGGGGGGGGACCGACGGCTACACCTTC.

This clone is a singleton in its sample. The chain is built from TRBV27 and TRBJ2-6; the match to TRBD1 covers 11 bases. After removal of 6 bases from V and 3 bases from J, the junction contained 13 bases not matched to a gene. The germline gives CDR1 MNHEY, CDR2 SMNVEV (reference sequence). CDR3 length equals 19 residues. CDR3 in DNA: TGTGCCAGCAGCCTTGAATTCCGGGACAGGGGGGGTGGGGCCAACGTCCTGACTTTC. Translating gives CASSLEFRDRGGGANVLTF. Full variable domain (rest looked up from reference TRBV27 and TRBJ2-6): EAQVTQNPRYLITVTGKKLTVTCSQNMNHEYMSWYRQDPGLGLRQIYYSMNVEVTDKGDVPEGYKVSRKEKRNFPLILESPSPNQTSLYFCASSLEFRDRGGGANVLTFGAGSRLTVL.

With respect to this clone: This CDR3 fails to terminate in the conserved phenylalanine or tryptophan, so it likely reflects a read error. Because the CDR3's place on the DNA is in doubt, the DNA is left out and the CDR3 is given as listed by TCRdb. The chain joins TRBV13 to TRBJ1-2. The CDR3 is 14 residues long, counting both termini. Germline V gives CDR1 PRHDT, CDR2 FYEKMQ (reference sequence). The CDR3: CASRELKLSERPMA.